One T cell receptor (beta chain) is described in this entry. Random-hexamer reverse transcription was applied to about 0.45 to 1 ug RNA. The amplification used immunoSEQ multiplex PCR on TCR beta CDR3; it spanned 54 Vbeta and 13 Jbeta. TCRdb re-called the immunoSEQ multiplex PCR reads with MiXCR, one entry per CDR3 protein. The sample has under 110,000 distinct CDR3 sequences, approximately 94% seen once. The germline gives CDR1 PRHDT, CDR2 FYEKMQ (reference sequence). This CDR3 contains 13 residues. V lost 0 bases and J 5 bases, leaving 7 bases between the germline ends. The data belong to a study of CD8 T cells in Susac syndrome.

The V and J genes are TRBV13 and TRBJ2-5; D remains unclear. Sequences were obtained from CD8+ T cells from PBMCs. This sequence originates from a human donor with Susac syndrome. The CDR3 DNA reads as TGTGCCAGCAGCTTAGGTGGCACGGAGACCCAGTACTTC. Translating gives CASSLGGTETQYF.